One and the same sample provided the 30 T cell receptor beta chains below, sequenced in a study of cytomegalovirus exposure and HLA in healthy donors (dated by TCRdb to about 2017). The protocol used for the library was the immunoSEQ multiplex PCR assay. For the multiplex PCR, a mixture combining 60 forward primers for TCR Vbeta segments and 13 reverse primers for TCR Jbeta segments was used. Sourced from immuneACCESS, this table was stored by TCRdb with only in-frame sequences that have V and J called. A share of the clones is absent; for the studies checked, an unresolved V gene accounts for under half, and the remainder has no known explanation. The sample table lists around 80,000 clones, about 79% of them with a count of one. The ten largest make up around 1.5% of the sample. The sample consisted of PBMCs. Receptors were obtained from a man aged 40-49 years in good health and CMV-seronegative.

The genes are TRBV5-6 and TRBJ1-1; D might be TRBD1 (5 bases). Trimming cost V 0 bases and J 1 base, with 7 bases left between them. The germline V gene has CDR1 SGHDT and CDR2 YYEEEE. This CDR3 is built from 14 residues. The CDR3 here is CASSLGDRNTEAFF. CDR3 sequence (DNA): TGTGCCAGCAGCTTGGGAGACAGGAACACTGAAGCTTTCTTT.

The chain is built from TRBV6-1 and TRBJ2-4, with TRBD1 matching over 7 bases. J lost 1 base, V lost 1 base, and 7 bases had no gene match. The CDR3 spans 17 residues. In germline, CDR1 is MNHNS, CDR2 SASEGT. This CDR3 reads CASSEEPRGQAKNIQYF. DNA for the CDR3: TGTGCCAGCAGTGAAGAACCCAGGGGACAGGCCAAAAACATTCAGTACTTC.

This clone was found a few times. DNA of the CDR3: TGTGCCAGCACCTCCCGCCTCCGGGACAGCCAAAACACCGGGGAGCTGTTTTTT. Translated, it gives CASTSRLRDSQNTGELFF. The rearrangement joins TRBV27 to TRBJ2-2, with 7 bases that match TRBD1. Germline-derived CDR1 and CDR2 are MNHEY and SMNVEV (reference sequence). The CDR3 extends over 18 amino acids. The V gene end was trimmed by 7 bases and the J gene end by 2 bases; junction bases not matched to a gene: 16.

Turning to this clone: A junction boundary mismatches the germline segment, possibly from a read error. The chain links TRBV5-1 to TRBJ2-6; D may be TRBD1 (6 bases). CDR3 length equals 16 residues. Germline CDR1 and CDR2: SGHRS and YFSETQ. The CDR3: CASSPGQNSGANGLTF. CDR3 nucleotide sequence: TGCGCCAGCAGCCCGGGACAAAACTCTGGGGCCAACGGCCTGACTTTC.

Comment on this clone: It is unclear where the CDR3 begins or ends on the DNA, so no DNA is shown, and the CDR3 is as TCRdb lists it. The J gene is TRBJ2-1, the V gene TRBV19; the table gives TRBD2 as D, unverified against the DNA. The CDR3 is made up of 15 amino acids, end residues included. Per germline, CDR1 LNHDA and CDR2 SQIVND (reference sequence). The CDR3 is CASTSGGITYNEQFF.

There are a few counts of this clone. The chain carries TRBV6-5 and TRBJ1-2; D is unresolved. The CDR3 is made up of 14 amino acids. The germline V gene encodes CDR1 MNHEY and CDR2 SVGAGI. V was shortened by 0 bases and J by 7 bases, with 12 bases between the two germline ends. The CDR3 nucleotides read TGTGCCAGCAGTTACTCGAGGGCATATGGTGGCTACACCTTC. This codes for CASSYSRAYGGYTF.

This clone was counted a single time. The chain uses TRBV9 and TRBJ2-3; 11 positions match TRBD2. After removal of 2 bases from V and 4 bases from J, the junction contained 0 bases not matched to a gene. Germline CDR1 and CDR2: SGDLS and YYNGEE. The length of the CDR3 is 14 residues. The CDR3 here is CASSVSGRADTQYF. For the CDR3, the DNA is TGTGCCAGCAGCGTTAGCGGGAGGGCAGATACGCAGTATTTT.

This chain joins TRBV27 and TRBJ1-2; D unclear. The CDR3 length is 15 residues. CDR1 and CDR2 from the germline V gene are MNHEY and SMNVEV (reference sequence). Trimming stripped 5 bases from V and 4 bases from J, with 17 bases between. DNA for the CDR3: TGTGCCAGCAGTCCTCGGTGGGCTCCCTCCTATGGCTACACCTTC. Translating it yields CASSPRWAPSYGYTF.

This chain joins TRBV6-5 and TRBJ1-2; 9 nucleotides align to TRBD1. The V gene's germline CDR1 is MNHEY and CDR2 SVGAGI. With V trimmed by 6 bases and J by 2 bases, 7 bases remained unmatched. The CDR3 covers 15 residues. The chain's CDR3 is CASSSPGTGNYGYTF. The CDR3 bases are TGTGCCAGCAGCTCCCCCGGGACAGGGAACTATGGCTACACCTTC.

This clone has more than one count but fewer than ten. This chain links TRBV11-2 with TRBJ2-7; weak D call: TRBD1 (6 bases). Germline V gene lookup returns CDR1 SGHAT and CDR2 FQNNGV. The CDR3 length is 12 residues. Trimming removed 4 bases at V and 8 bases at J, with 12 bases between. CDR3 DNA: TGTGCCAGCAGCTCTGGGACATATCAGCAGTACTTC. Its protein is CASSSGTYQQYF.

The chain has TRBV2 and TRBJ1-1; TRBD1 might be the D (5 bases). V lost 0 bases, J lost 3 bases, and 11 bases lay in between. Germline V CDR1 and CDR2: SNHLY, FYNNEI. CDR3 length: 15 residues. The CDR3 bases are TGTGCCAGCAGTGAAGCGCGGAGGGGCGACACTGAAGCTTTCTTT. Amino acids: CASSEARRGDTEAFF. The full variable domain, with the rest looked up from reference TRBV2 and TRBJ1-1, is EPEVTQTPSHQVTQMGQEVILRCVPISNHLYFYWYRQILGQKVEFLVSFYNNEISEKSEIFDDQFSVERPDGSNFTLKIRSTKLEDSAMYFCASSEARRGDTEAFFGQGTRLTVV.

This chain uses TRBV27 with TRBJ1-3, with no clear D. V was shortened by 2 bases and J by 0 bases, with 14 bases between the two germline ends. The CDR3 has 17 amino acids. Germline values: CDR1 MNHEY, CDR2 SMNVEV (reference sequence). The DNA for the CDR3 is TGTGCCAGCAGTTTAACGACACCCTCACTCTCTGGAAACACCATATATTTT. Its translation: CASSLTTPSLSGNTIYF.

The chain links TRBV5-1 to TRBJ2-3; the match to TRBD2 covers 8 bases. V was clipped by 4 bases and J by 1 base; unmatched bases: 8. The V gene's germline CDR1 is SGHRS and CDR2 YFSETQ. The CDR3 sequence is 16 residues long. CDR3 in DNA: TGCGCCAGCAGCGCACGGGACGGGGGGGGCACAGATACGCAGTATTTT. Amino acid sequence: CASSARDGGGTDTQYF.

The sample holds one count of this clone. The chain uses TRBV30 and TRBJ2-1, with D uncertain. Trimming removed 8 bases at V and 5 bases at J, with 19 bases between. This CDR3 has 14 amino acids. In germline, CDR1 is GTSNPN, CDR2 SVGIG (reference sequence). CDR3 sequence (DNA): TGTGCCCGTAAAAAGCGAGATCGAGACAATGAGCAGTTCTTC. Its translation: CARKKRDRDNEQFF. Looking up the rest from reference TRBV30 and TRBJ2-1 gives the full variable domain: SQTIHQWPATLVQPVGSPLSLECTVEGTSNPNLYWYRQAAGRGLQLLFYSVGIGQISSEVPQNLSASRPQDRQFILSSKKLLLSDSGFYLCARKKRDRDNEQFFGPGTRLTVL.

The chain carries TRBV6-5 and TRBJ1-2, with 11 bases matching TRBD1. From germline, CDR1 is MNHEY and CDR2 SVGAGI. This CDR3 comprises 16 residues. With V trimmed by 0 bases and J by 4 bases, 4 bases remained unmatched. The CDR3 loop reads CASSYSRTGGGYGYTF. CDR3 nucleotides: TGTGCCAGCAGTTACTCGAGGACAGGGGGCGGCTATGGCTACACCTTC.

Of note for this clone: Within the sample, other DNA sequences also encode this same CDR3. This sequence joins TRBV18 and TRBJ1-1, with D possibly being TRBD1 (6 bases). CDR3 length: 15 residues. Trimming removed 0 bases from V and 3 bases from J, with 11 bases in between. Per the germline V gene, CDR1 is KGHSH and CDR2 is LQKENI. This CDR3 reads CASSPPPQGYTEAFF. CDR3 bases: TGTGCCAGCTCACCACCACCCCAGGGGTACACTGAAGCTTTCTTT. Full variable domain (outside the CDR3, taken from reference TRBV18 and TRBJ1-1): NAGVMQNPRHLVRRRGQEARLRCSPMKGHSHVYWYRQLPEEGLKFMVYLQKENIIDESGMPKERFSAEFPKEGPSILRIQQVVRGDSAAYFCASSPPPQGYTEAFFGQGTRLTVV.

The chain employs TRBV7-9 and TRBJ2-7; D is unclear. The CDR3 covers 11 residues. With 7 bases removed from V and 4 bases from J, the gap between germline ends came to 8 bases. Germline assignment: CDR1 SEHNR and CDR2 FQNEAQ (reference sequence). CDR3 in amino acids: CASTGTYEQYF. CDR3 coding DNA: TGTGCCAGCACAGGCACGTACGAGCAGTACTTC.

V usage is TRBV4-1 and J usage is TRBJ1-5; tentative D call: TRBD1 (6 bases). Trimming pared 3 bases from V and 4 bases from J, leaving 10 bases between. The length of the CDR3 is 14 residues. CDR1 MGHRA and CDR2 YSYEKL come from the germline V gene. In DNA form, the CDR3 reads TGCGCCAGCAGCCAGGTGACAGGAAATCAGCCCCAGCATTTT. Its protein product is CASSQVTGNQPQHF.

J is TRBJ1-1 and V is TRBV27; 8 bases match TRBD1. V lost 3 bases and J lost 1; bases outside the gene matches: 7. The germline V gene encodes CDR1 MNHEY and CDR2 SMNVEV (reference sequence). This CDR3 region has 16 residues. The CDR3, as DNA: TGTGCCAGCAGTTTCCGCTTTACAGGGGGGAACACTGAAGCTTTCTTT. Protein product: CASSFRFTGGNTEAFF.

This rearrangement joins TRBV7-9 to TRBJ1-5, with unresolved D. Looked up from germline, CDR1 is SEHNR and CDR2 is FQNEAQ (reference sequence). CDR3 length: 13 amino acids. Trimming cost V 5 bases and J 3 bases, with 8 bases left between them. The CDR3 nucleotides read TGTGCCAGCAGCCCGAACACCAATCAGCCCCAGCATTTT. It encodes CASSPNTNQPQHF.

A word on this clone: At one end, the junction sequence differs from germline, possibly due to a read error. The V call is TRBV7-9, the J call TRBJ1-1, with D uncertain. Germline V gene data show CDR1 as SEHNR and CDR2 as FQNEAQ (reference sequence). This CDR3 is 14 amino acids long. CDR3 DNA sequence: TGTTCCAGCGACCGGGGATTGGTTAACACTGAAGCTTTCTTT. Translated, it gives CSSDRGLVNTEAFF. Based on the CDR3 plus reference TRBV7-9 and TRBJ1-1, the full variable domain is DTGVSQNPRHKITKRGQNVTFRCDPISEHNRLYWYRQTLGQGPEFLTYFQNEAQLEKSRLLSDRFSAERPKGSFSTLEIQRTEQGDSAMYLCSSDRGLVNTEAFFGQGTRLTVV.

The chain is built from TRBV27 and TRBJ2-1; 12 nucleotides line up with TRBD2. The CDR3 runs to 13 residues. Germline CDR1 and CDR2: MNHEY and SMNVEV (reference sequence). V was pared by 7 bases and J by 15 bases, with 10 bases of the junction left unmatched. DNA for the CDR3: TGTGCCAGCACGTACCTAGCGGGAGGGAAGTCGTTCTTC. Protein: CASTYLAGGKSFF.

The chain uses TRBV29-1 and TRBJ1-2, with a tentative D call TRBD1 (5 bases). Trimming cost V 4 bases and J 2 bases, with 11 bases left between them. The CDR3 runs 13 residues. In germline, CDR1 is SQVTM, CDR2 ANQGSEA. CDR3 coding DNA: TGCAGCGTTGCCAGGACACAAAACTATGGCTACACCTTC. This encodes CSVARTQNYGYTF.

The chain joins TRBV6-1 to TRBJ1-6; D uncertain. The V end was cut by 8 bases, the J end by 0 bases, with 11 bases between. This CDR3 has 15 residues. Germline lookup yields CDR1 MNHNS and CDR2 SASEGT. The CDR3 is CASVPQSSYNSPLHF. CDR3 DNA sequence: TGTGCCAGCGTACCACAAAGCTCCTATAATTCACCCCTCCACTTT.

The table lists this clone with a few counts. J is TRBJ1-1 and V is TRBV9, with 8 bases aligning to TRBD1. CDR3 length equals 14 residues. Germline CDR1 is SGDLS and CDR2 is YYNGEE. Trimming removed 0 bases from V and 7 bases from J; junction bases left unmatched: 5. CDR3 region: CASSVEGQGIEAFF. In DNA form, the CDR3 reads TGTGCCAGCAGCGTAGAAGGACAGGGAATTGAAGCTTTCTTT.

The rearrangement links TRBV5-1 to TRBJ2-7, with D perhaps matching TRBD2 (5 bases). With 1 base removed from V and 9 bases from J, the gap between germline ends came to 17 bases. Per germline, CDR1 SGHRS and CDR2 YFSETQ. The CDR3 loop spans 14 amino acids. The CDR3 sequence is CASSLQMDSSGQYF. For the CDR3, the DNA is TGCGCCAGCAGCTTGCAAATGGACTCCAGCGGGCAGTACTTC.

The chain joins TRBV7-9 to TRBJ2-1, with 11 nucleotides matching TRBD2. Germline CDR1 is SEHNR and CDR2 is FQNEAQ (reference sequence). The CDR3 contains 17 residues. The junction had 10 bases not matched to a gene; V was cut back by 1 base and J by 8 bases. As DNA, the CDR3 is TGTGCCAGCAGCTTAGTACTAGCGGGGGATATATCGGATGAGCAGTTCTTC. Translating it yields CASSLVLAGDISDEQFF.

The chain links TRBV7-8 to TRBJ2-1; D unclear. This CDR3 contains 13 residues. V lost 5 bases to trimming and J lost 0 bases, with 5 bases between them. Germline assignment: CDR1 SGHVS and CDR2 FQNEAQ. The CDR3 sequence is CASSHNSYNEQFF. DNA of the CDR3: TGTGCCAGCAGCCACAACTCCTACAATGAGCAGTTCTTC.

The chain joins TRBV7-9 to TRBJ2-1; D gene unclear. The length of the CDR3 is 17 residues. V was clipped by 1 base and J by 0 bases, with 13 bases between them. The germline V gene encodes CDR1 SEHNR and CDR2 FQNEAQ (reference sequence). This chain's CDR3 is CASSLEASRGSYNEQFF. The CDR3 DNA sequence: TGTGCCAGCAGCTTAGAGGCCTCGCGAGGCTCCTACAATGAGCAGTTCTTC. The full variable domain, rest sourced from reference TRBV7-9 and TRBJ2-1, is DTGVSQNPRHKITKRGQNVTFRCDPISEHNRLYWYRQTLGQGPEFLTYFQNEAQLEKSRLLSDRFSAERPKGSFSTLEIQRTEQGDSAMYLCASSLEASRGSYNEQFFGPGTRLTVL.

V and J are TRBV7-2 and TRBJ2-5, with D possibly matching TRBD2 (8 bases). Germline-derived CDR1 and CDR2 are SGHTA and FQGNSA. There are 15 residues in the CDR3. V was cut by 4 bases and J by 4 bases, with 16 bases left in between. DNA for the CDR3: TGTGCCAGCAGCTCGGGAGGGGGCTGGACAGAGACCCAGTACTTC. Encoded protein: CASSSGGGWTETQYF.